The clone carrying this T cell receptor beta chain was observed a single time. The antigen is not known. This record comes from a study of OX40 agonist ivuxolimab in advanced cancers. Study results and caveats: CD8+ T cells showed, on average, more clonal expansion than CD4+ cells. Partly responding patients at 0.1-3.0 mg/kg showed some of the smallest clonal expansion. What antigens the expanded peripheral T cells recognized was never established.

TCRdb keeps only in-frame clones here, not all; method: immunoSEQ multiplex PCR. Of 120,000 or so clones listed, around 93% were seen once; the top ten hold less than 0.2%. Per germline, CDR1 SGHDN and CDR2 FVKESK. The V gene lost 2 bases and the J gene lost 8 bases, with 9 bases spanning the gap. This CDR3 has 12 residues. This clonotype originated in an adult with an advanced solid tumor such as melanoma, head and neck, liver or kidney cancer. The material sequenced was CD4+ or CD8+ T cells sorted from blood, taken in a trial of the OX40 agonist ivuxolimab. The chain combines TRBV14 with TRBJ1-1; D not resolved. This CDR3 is CASSQPPSEAFF. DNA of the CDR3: TGTGCCAGCAGCCAACCCCCTTCCGAAGCTTTCTTT.